This entry describes one T cell receptor beta chain. The data were obtained in a study of blood T cell repertoires in COVID-19. As for the study in general: Both acute and convalescent COVID-19 samples were obtained from the United States, Italy and Spain. PBMCs, B-cell-depleted T cells, or T cells provided the cDNA or gDNA that made up the material.

How the authors handled the data: Quantification of nucleated cells was approximated via reference gene primer amplification. Produced via immunoSEQ multiplex PCR; TCRdb's table is partial and in-frame only. V and J calls and clone size are copied from that table; D and trimming were computed from the DNA. The sample includes under 250,000 clones, around 90% of them seen just once. This CDR3 region has 16 residues. V lost 5 bases to trimming and J lost 1 base, with 14 bases between them. Germline lookup yields CDR1 LGHDT and CDR2 YNNKEL (reference sequence). The V call is TRBV3-1 (or the pseudogene TRBV3-2), the J call TRBJ2-2; D remains ambiguous. The specimen was peripheral blood. The origin of this receptor is a man aged 60-69 years who had recovered from COVID-19. The CDR3 loop reads CASSARGTLNTGELFF. The CDR3 DNA reads as TGTGCCAGCAGCGCCCGTGGCACCCTGAACACCGGGGAGCTGTTTTTT.